A selection of T cell receptor beta chains follows, all from one sample in a study of T cell changes during pregnancy in multiple sclerosis. Repertoires were generated with immunoSEQ multiplex PCR, while TCRdb's copy carries only in-frame clones and drops some. Among approximately 52,000 clones listed, around 93% were seen once. The sample was CD4+ T cells from peripheral blood mononuclear cells, taken after pregnancy. The origin of the receptors is a female donor with multiple sclerosis, enrolled in a pregnancy study. Both conserved end residues are part of each CDR3. D genes are given only for firm matches. Size tells how often a clone was seen (once, few, many) or the class of an expanded clone, and some rows leave it out.

NA | TRBD2 | TRBJ2-1 | TRBV6-6 | TGTGCCAGCACCTTGGAACGGGAGGGAGGTGAGCAGTTCTTC | CASTLEREGGEQFF
NA | TRBD2 | TRBJ2-1 | TRBV7-2 | TGTGCCAGCAGCTTAGAAGGGAGCGGGAGACGAGAGCAGTTCTTC | CASSLEGSGRREQFF
NA | NA | TRBJ1-4 | TRBV4-3 | TGCGCCAGCAGCCAAGAGTTCTCGGTGCTTAATGAAAAACTGTTTTTT | CASSQEFSVLNEKLFF
NA | NA | TRBJ2-7 | TRBV7-2 | TGTGCCAGCAGCTCGGACGGACGAGGGGAGCAGTACTTC | CASSSDGRGEQYF
once | NA | TRBJ2-3 | TRBV29-1 | TGCAGCGTTGAACTAGCATCAGATACGCAGTATTTT | CSVELASDTQYF
NA | TRBD2 | TRBJ2-3 | TRBV6-1 | TGTGCCAGCAGTGATCGGAGGGAGGGTAGAGGGGATACGCAGTATTTT | CASSDRREGRGDTQYF
few | TRBD1 | TRBJ1-1 | TRBV4-1 | TGCGCCAGCAGCCAAGATTATCCAGGGGGCTCCACGGAAGCTTTCTTT | CASSQDYPGGSTEAFF
NA | NA | TRBJ1-2 | TRBV10-3 | TGTGCCATCAGGGAGAGAGCCGACAGCTATGGCTACACCTTC | CAIRERADSYGYTF
NA | TRBD1 | TRBJ2-3 | TRBV7-3 | TGTGCCAGCAGCGCAAATTCCGGGACAGGGAGGTTGGAAAAGTATTTT | CASSANSGTGRLEKYF
NA | NA | TRBJ1-1 | TRBV10-3 | TGTGCCATCAGTGAGTCGGGCAGGAACACTGAAGCTTTCTTT | CAISESGRNTEAFF
NA | NA | TRBJ1-2 | TRBV7-2 | TGTGCCAGCAGCCCTTGGGAGCAGAGCGGCTACACCTTC | CASSPWEQSGYTF
few | TRBD1 | TRBJ2-3 | TRBV19 | TGTGCCAGTAGTGCCGGGACAGGGATGGATACGCAGTATTTT | CASSAGTGMDTQYF
NA | TRBD1 | TRBJ2-7 | TRBV10-3 | TGTGCCATCAGTGAGTCCTGGCCGACAGGGTCTGAGCAGTACTTC | CAISESWPTGSEQYF
NA | TRBD2 | TRBJ2-3 | TRBV5-6 | TGTGCCAGCAGCTCAATGGGACTAGCGGGAGGGATGAGGCAGTATTTT | CASSSMGLAGGMRQYF
NA | TRBD1 | TRBJ2-7 | TRBV6-6 | TGTGCCAGCAAACGACAGGGGGCGATTTCTTCCTACGAGCAGTACTTC | CASKRQGAISSYEQYF
NA | NA | TRBJ2-7 | TRBV19 | TGTGCCAGTAGTCAAGGACTACCGATCTACGAGCAGTACTTC | CASSQGLPIYEQYF
NA | NA | TRBJ2-5 | TRBV7-2 | TGTGCCAGCAGCTTAGAGCCAGGGCAAGAGACCCAGTACTTC | CASSLEPGQETQYF
once | TRBD2 | TRBJ2-1 | TRBV28 | TGTGCCAGCAGTTCCCCCGGCGCGGGGGGCAATGAGCAGTTCTTC | CASSSPGAGGNEQFF
NA | TRBD2 | TRBJ2-3 | TRBV7-2 | TGTGCCAGCAGCCCCAGGCTAGCGGGACGCACAGATACGCAGTATTTT | CASSPRLAGRTDTQYF
few | TRBD2 | TRBJ2-5 | TRBV7-2 | TGTGCCAGCAGCGCAGCCGGGACTAGCGGGAGGCCCCAAGAGACCCAGTACTTC | CASSAAGTSGRPQETQYF
NA | NA | TRBJ2-7 | TRBV6-1 | TGTGCCAGCAGTGAAGCGGCAGGGGCTCGAGCATCTTACGAGCAGTACTTC | CASSEAAGARASYEQYF
once | NA | TRBJ1-1 | TRBV5-8 | TGTGCCAGCCGCATGGCGCTGGGGCCGGGGGGGGAAGGGACTGAAGCTTTCTTT | CASRMALGPGGEGTEAFF
NA | TRBD2 | TRBJ2-3 | TRBV27 | TGTGCCAGCAGTTTATGGGGTAGCGGGAGCTCAGATACGCAGTATTTT | CASSLWGSGSSDTQYF
NA | TRBD1 | TRBJ2-2 | TRBV7-2 | TGTGCCAGCAGCCCGATAACAGGGGGCCGAGGGGAGCTGTTTTTT | CASSPITGGRGELFF
NA | NA | TRBJ2-7 | TRBV7-2 | TGTGCCAGCAGCTTCCATAGCGAGCAGTACTTC | CASSFHSEQYF
NA | TRBD1 | TRBJ1-4 | TRBV6-1 | TGTGCCAGCCGCAACAGGGGATGGGATGAAAAACTGTTTTTT | CASRNRGWDEKLFF
NA | TRBD1 | TRBJ1-1 | TRBV18 | TGTGCCAGCTCAGAGGGACAGGCGGCGGTAGAAGCTTTCTTT | CASSEGQAAVEAFF
NA | NA | TRBJ2-1 | TRBV11-2 | TGTGCCAGCAGCTTACACGGCAATGAGCAGTTCTTC | CASSLHGNEQFF
NA | NA | TRBJ1-5 | TRBV28 | TGTGCCAGCAGTATGCCCCGGAGAAATCAGCCCCAGCATTTT | CASSMPRRNQPQHF
NA | TRBD2 | TRBJ2-7 | TRBV13 | TGTGCCAGCAGCCCCGGACTAGTGAGTCGCGAGCAGTACTTC | CASSPGLVSREQYF
once | TRBD1 | TRBJ1-5 | TRBV7-2 | TGTGCCAGCAGCTTAACCGGGACAGGGGGAAATCAGCCCCAGCATTTT | CASSLTGTGGNQPQHF
NA | NA | TRBJ2-5 | TRBV15 | TGTGCCACCAGTAGACCACCCCCTATAGAGACCCAGTACTTC | CATSRPPPIETQYF
NA | TRBD1 | TRBJ2-1 | TRBV5-4 | TGTGCCAGCAGCTTGGACAGGGGGGACAATGAGCAGTTCTTC | CASSLDRGDNEQFF
NA | TRBD1 | TRBJ2-7 | TRBV11-2 | TGTGCCAGCAGCGCCAGACAGGGGTCCTTACACCACTTC | CASSARQGSLHHF
NA | NA | TRBJ2-7 | TRBV27 | TGTGCCAGCAGACGCGGAGCGACCTTCTACGAGCAGTACTTC | CASRRGATFYEQYF